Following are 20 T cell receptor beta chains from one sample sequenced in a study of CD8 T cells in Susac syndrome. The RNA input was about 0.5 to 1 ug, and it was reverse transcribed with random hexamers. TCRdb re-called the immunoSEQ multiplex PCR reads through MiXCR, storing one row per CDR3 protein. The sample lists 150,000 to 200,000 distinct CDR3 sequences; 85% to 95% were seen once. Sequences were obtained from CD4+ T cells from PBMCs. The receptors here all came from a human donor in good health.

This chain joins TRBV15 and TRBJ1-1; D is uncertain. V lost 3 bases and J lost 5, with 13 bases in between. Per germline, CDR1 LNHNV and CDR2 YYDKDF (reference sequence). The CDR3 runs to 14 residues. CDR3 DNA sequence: TGTGCCACCAGCAGTCCGGGGAAGAGGACTGAAGCTTTCTTT. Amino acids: CATSSPGKRTEAFF.

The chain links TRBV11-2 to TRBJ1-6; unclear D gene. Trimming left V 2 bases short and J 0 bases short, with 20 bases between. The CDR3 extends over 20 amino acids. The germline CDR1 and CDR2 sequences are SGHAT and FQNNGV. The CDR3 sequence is CASSLLRSGRTYSYNSPLHF. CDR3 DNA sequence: TGTGCCAGCAGCTTATTACGTTCCGGGAGGACTTACTCCTATAATTCACCCCTCCACTTT. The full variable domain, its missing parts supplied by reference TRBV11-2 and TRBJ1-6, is EAGVAQSPRYKIIEKRQSVAFWCNPISGHATLYWYQQILGQGPKLLIQFQNNGVVDDSQLPKDRFSAERLKGVDSTLKIQPAKLEDSAVYLCASSLLRSGRTYSYNSPLHFGNGTRLTVT.

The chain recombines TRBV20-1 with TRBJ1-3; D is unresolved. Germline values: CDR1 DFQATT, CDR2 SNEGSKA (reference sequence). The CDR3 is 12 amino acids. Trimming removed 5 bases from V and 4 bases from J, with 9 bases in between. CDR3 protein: CSAANYGNTIYF. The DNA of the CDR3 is TGCAGTGCTGCCAATTACGGAAACACCATATATTTT.

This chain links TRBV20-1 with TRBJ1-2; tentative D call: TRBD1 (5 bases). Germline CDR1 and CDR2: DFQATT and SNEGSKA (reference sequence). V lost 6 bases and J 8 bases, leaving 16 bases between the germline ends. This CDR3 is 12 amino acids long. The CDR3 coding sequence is TGCAGTGCCCCCGCTAGTCGACAGGGCTACACCTTC. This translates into CSAPASRQGYTF.

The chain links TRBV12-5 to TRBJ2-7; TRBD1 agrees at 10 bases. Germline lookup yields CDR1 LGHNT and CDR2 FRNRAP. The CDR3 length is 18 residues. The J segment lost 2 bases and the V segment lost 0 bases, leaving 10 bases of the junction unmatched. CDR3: CASGLVRLRGTGAYEQYF. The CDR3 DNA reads TGTGCTAGTGGTTTGGTACGTTTGAGGGGGACAGGGGCCTACGAGCAGTACTTC. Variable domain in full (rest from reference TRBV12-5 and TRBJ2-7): DARVTQTPRHKVTEMGQEVTMRCQPILGHNTVFWYRQTMMQGLELLAYFRNRAPLDDSGMPKDRFSAEMPDATLATLKIQPSEPRDSAVYFCASGLVRLRGTGAYEQYFGPGTRLTVT.

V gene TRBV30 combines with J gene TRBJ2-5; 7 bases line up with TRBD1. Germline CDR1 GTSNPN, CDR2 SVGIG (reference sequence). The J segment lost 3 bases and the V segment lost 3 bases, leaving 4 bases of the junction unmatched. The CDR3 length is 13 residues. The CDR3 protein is CAWSRDREETQYF. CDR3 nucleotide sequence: TGTGCCTGGAGCCGAGACAGGGAAGAGACCCAGTACTTC.

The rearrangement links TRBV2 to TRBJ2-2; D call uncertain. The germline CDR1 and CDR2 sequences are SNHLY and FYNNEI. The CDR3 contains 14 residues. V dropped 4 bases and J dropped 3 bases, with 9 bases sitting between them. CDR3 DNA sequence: TGTGCCAGCAGTGCCCGGTCCCACACCGGGGAGCTGTTTTTT. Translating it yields CASSARSHTGELFF.

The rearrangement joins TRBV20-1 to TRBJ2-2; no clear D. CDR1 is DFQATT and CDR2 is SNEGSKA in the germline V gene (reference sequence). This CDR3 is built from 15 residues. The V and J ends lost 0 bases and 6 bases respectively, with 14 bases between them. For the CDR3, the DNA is TGCAGTGCTAGAGATCCCTGGGGTTACGCCGGGGAGCTGTTTTTT. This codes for CSARDPWGYAGELFF.

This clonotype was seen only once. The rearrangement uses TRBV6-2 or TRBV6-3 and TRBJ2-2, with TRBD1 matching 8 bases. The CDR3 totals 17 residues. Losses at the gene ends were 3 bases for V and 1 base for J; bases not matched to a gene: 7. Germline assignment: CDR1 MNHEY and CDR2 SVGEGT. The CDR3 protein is CASSYWTGPRNTGELFF. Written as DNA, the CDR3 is TGTGCCAGCAGTTATTGGACAGGGCCGCGGAACACCGGGGAGCTGTTTTTT.

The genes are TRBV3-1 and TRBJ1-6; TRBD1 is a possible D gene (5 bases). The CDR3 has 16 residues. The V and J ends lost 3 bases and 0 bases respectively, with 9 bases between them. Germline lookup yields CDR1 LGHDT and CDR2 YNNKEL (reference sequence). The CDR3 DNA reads TGTGCCAGCAGCCAGCGGGGGAACTCCTATAATTCACCCCTCCACTTT. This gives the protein CASSQRGNSYNSPLHF.

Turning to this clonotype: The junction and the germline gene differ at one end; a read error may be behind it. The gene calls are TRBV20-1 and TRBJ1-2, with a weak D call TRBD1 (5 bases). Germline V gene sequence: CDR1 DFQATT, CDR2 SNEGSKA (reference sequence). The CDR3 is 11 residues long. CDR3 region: CSARDGRGHPF. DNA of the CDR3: TGCAGTGCTAGAGACGGGCGGGGCCACCCTTTC.

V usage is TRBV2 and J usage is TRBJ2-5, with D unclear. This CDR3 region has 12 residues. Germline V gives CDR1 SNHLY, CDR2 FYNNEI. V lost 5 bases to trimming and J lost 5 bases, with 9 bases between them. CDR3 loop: CASSSVRETQYF. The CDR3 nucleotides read TGTGCCAGCAGTAGCGTTCGGGAGACCCAGTACTTC. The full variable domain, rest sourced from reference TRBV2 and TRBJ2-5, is EPEVTQTPSHQVTQMGQEVILRCVPISNHLYFYWYRQILGQKVEFLVSFYNNEISEKSEIFDDQFSVERPDGSNFTLKIRSTKLEDSAMYFCASSSVRETQYFGPGTRLLVL.

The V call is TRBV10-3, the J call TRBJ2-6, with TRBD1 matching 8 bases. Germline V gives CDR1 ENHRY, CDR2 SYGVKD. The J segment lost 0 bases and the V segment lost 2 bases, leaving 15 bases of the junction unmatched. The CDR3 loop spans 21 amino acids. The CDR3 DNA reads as TGTGCCATCAGTGAGACTCAGCAAACCGGGACAGGACTCTCTGGGGCCAACGTCCTGACTTTC. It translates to CAISETQQTGTGLSGANVLTF.

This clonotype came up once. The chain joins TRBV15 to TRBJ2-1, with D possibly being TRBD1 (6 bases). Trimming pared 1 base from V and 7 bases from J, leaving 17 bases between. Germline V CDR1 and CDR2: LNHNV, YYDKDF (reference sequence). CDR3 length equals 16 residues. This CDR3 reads CATSRADFSQGNEQFF. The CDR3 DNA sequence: TGTGCCACCAGCAGAGCTGATTTTTCACAGGGAAATGAGCAGTTCTTC.

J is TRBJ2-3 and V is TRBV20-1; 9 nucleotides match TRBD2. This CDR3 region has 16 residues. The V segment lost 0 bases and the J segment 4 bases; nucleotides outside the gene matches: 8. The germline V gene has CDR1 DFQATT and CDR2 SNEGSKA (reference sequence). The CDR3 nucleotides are TGCAGTGCTAGAGATGGAGGCGGGGGGGCCCCAGATACGCAGTATTTT. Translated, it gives CSARDGGGGAPDTQYF.

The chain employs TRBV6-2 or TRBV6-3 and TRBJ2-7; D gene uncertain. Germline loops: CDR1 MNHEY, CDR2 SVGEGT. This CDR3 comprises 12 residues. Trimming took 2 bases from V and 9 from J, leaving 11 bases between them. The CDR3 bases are TGTGCCAGCAGTTACGTCATCGGCGTGCAGTACTTC. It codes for CASSYVIGVQYF.

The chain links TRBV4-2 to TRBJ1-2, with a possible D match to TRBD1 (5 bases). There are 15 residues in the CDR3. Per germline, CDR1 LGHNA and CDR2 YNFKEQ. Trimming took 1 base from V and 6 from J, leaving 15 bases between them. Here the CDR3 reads CASSQGAGRVDGYTF. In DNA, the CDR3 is TGTGCCAGCAGCCAAGGTGCTGGCAGGGTCGATGGCTACACCTTC.

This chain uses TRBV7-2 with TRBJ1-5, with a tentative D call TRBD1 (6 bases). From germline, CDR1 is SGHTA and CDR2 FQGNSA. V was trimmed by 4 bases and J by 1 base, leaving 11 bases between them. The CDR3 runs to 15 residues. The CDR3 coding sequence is TGTGCCAGCAGCTCTAGGGGGTACAGCAATCAGCCCCAGCATTTT. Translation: CASSSRGYSNQPQHF.

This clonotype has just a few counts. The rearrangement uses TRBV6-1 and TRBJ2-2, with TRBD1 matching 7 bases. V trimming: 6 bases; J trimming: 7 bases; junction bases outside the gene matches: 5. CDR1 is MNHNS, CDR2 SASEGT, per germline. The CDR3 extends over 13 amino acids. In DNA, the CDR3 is TGTGCCAGCAGAACCAGGGGGAACGGGGAGCTGTTTTTT. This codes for CASRTRGNGELFF.

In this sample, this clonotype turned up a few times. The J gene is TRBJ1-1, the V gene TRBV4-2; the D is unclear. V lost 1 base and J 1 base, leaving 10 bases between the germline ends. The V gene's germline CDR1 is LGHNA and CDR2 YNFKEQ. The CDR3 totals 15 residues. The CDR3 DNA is TGTGCCAGCAGCCAAGCTTGGCGGCCGAACACTGAAGCTTTCTTT. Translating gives CASSQAWRPNTEAFF.